This T cell receptor beta chain originates from a study of shared clonotypes between healthy human individuals (dated by TCRdb to about 2020). As for the study more broadly: A couple of women and three men aged 18 to 49 years were included in the cohort. Between about 0.85 and 8.9 billion PBMCs per donor were obtained by leukapheresis. Per donor, three plates each were used for CD4 naive and CD4 memory, two for CD8 naive, and one for CD8 memory. To increase sequencing depth and limit assay-specific biases, TCR repertoire library preparation and sequencing were carried out by different laboratories using diverse techniques. The study deeply sequenced blood TCR repertoires of five healthy adults to estimate repertoire size and the extent of clonotype sharing between individuals. The paper as a whole reports these results and caveats: Compared with non-shared clonotypes, clonotypes shared by all four sorted-subset donors had higher generation probabilities. Sampling was limited to blood, and TCR repertoires in tissue likely differ from TCR repertoires in blood. The small number of donors limited the genetic and exposure-history diversity represented. Across a handful of donors, around 5% of naive CD4, roughly 3.4% of naive CD8, roughly 2.3% of memory CD4, and 0.3% to 0.45% of memory CD8 clonotypes were shared. Pairwise subsampling led to the expectation that sequencing depth would affect the degree of clonotype sharing among donors. Larger estimated clonotype richness was generally found for naive subsets than for memory subsets. Even with the large sequencing depth, rarefaction of the sorted-subset datasets indicated that sequencing was incomplete.

Relative to germline, V is 0 bases shorter and J is 6 bases shorter, with 18 bases between their ends. Sequences MGHRA (CDR1) and YSYEKL (CDR2) are obtained from the germline V gene. The CDR3 measures 17 amino acids from cysteine to phenylalanine. The read is trimmed to its CDR3 DNA, 51 bases read in frame from base 1. A note on this clone: The clone's antigen remains unknown. No base quality values were provided; no much bigger clone lies one nucleotide off.

Using the deep immunoSEQ assay, TCR CDR3 regions were amplified from genomic DNA by multiplex PCR. For each cell subset, the extracted genomic DNA was distributed evenly across all wells of several immunoSEQ 96-well plates, and each plate served as one replicate. For sorted subsets, approximately 200 ng of genomic DNA, equivalent to tens of thousands of T cell genomes, went into each replicate PCR. Purified libraries were quantified with a Qubit 3.0 fluorometer, sized on a Bioanalyzer 2100, and re-quantified with the KAPA Library Quantification kit. Each immunoSEQ 96-well plate was sequenced on its own single-read 150-cycle Illumina NextSeq 550 flow cell. Per the authors' processing: Because only junctional sequences without quality scores were contained in the immunoSEQ output, filtering matching that applied to full-length reads could not be performed. To assign V/J genes and CDR3, sequences were annotated against IMGT germline references using PyIR, a Python wrapper for IgBLAST v1.9. Reads were filtered out if the reads had weak V/J assignments (E-value above 1e-6), no CDR3, stop codons, out-of-frame junctions, or ambiguous translated residues. A V3J clonotype was defined by an identical inferred V gene, J gene, and CDR3 amino acid sequence. Percentage overlap between repertoires was calculated by dividing the number of shared unique clonotypes by the size of the smaller repertoire. Three approaches were used to assess repertoire richness: RTK rarefaction, the Chao1 estimator, and Recon v2.1 estimates of unobserved clonotypes. For all TCRbeta clonotypes obtained by the gDNA method from four donors, generation probabilities were computed with OLGA. TCRdb's version of the immuneACCESS table is confined to in-frame rearrangements and falls short of the full clone set. An unresolved V gene accounts for under half of the shortfall where checked; the remainder is of unknown origin. That table gives V, J and clone size, and the DNA gave D and trimming. This sample is represented by about 1 million clones; roughly 75% of them were singletons. About 1.5% of the sample is in the top ten clones.

Donors were healthy HIV-negative adults with no recently reported acute infections or vaccinations. Only Caucasian adults living in Nashville, Tennessee, USA were represented among the donors. CD4+ T cells were enriched by magnetic negative selection, after which naive cells were positively selected on CD45RA and the negative fraction was taken as the memory subset. Blood was obtained by leukapheresis, after which PBMCs were separated by Ficoll-Histopaque density gradient centrifugation and cryopreserved in liquid nitrogen vapor phase. Analytical flow cytometry was used to check the purity and quantity of each magnetically sorted T cell population. Genomic DNA was isolated from every sorted fraction and measured by UV absorbance on a Nanodrop 2000c.

Sequenced material: memory CD4+ T cells sorted from blood. This sample's cell subset or site label indicates: CD45RA-negative fraction. The receptor was isolated from a man aged 18 to 35 in good health. The chain is made from TRBV4-1 and TRBJ1-5; no confident D gene assignment can be made. The CDR3 region has the sequence CASSQDLGVAFFQPQHF. The DNA sequence is as follows: TGCGCCAGCAGCCAAGATCTCGGGGTGGCTTTTTTTCAGCCCCAGCATTTT.